The rows below give T cell receptor beta chains drawn from one sample of a study of blood T cell repertoires in COVID-19. The protocol was immunoSEQ multiplex PCR, while the TCRdb copy is restricted to in-frame clones and leaves out a portion. The sample yields about 12,000 clones, roughly 90% seen once. The sequencing input was peripheral blood. These receptors were collected from a man aged 70-80 years with active COVID-19. The CDR3 runs from the conserved cysteine through the conserved F or W. D genes are given only for firm matches. Clone size is given for some rows only: seen once, a few or many times, or a class if the clone is expanded.

d_call j_call clone_size v_call cdr3_aa cdr3_nt
. TRBJ2-1 . TRBV10-2 CASRAGLSYNEQFF TGCGCCAGCAGGGCCGGACTCTCCTACAATGAGCAGTTCTTC
. TRBJ2-5 . TRBV7-8 CASSSGTGEETQYF TGTGCCAGCAGCTCTGGGACGGGGGAGGAGACCCAGTACTTC
. TRBJ1-6 few TRBV5-5 CASSPSSWGDSPLHF TGTGCCAGCAGCCCCTCCAGCTGGGGCGATTCACCCCTCCACTTT
TRBD1 TRBJ2-1 once TRBV7-3 CASSPRTGSYNEQFF TGTGCCAGCAGCCCACGGACAGGGTCCTACAATGAGCAGTTCTTC
TRBD2 TRBJ2-1 . TRBV11-2 CASSSSGNSYNEQFF TGTGCCAGCAGCTCTAGCGGGAACTCCTACAATGAGCAGTTCTTC
TRBD1 TRBJ1-4 . TRBV5-8 CASSLRGQADEKLFF TGTGCCAGCAGCCTCCGCGGACAGGCCGACGAAAAACTGTTTTTT
TRBD1 TRBJ1-6 . TRBV11-3 CASSPGTGRDSPLHF TGTGCCAGCAGCCCGGGGACAGGCCGGGATTCACCCCTCCACTTT
. TRBJ2-5 once TRBV11-3 CASSVTQETQYF TGTGCCAGCAGCGTAACTCAAGAGACCCAGTACTTC
TRBD2 TRBJ2-1 once TRBV19 CASSPGGGRGINEQFF TGTGCCAGTAGCCCCGGGGGAGGGAGAGGAATCAATGAGCAGTTCTTC
TRBD1 TRBJ1-1 . TRBV10-3 CATRDSIRNTEAFF TGTGCCACCCGGGACAGTATACGGAACACTGAAGCTTTCTTT
. TRBJ1-1 . TRBV7-8 CASSLDKNTEAFF TGTGCCAGCAGCTTAGACAAGAACACTGAAGCTTTCTTT
TRBD2 TRBJ2-1 . TRBV6-5 CASNKSGRDVNEQFF TGTGCCAGCAATAAATCGGGGAGGGACGTAAATGAGCAGTTCTTC
TRBD1 TRBJ1-5 . TRBV18 CASSGTGTGGYQPQHF TGTGCCAGCTCAGGCACCGGGACAGGGGGCTATCAGCCCCAGCATTTT
TRBD1 TRBJ1-1 . TRBV7-9 CASSTDRGTEAFF TGTGCCAGCAGCACGGACAGGGGCACTGAAGCTTTCTTT
TRBD1 TRBJ2-2 once TRBV19 CASTGQGAGIAGELFF TGTGCCAGTACCGGACAGGGGGCAGGGATCGCCGGGGAGCTGTTTTTT
. TRBJ2-3 . TRBV11-3 CASSLTREADTQYF TGTGCCAGCAGCTTAACGCGGGAAGCAGATACGCAGTATTTT
TRBD1 TRBJ1-2 few TRBV18 CASSPTGTETYGYTF TGTGCCAGCTCGCCTACCGGGACAGAGACGTATGGCTACACCTTC
. TRBJ2-3 . TRBV5-6 CASSLAGSSTDTQYF TGTGCCAGCAGCTTGGCAGGGTCTAGCACAGATACGCAGTATTTT
. TRBJ2-1 . TRBV19 CASTLTVPRGYNEQFF TGTGCCAGTACCCTAACCGTCCCCCGGGGCTACAATGAGCAGTTCTTC
TRBD2 TRBJ2-2 . TRBV4-1 CASSPWASGRKGELFF TGCGCCAGCAGCCCCTGGGCCAGCGGGAGGAAAGGGGAGCTGTTTTTT
. TRBJ1-1 . TRBV28 CASSSGLKGNTEAFF TGTGCCAGCAGTTCTGGACTGAAAGGGAACACTGAAGCTTTCTTT
TRBD1 TRBJ2-5 few TRBV7-3 CASSLLGGFGQETQYF TGTGCCAGCAGCTTATTAGGGGGCTTCGGGCAAGAGACCCAGTACTTC
TRBD2 TRBJ2-1 . TRBV7-2 CASSLMAGGSYNEQFF TGTGCCAGCAGCTTAATGGCGGGAGGGTCGTACAATGAGCAGTTCTTC
. TRBJ1-1 few TRBV7-3 CASSLIALGDTEAFF TGTGCCAGCAGCTTAATCGCGCTAGGGGACACTGAAGCTTTCTTT
TRBD2 TRBJ2-1 . TRBV5-5 CASSLLAGGFYNEQFF TGTGCCAGCAGCTTGCTGGCGGGAGGATTCTACAATGAGCAGTTCTTC
. TRBJ2-2 . TRBV11-1 CASSLITVNTGELFF TGTGCCAGCAGCTTAATTACAGTGAACACCGGGGAGCTGTTTTTT
TRBD1 TRBJ2-1 few TRBV7-9 CASSPSTGSNEQFF TGTGCCAGCAGCCCGTCGACAGGGTCCAATGAGCAGTTCTTC
TRBD1 TRBJ2-5 . TRBV5-1 CASSLYWTGQETQYF TGCGCCAGCAGCTTGTATTGGACAGGTCAAGAGACCCAGTACTTC
. TRBJ1-3 . TRBV7-9 CASSLNRNTIYF TGTGCCAGCAGCCTTAACAGAAACACCATATATTTT
TRBD1 TRBJ2-5 . TRBV9 CASSVGSQGVTETQYF TGTGCCAGCAGCGTAGGAAGCCAGGGGGTAACAGAGACCCAGTACTTC
TRBD1 TRBJ1-1 . TRBV30 CAWDRGSGTEAFF TGTGCCTGGGACAGGGGTTCGGGCACTGAAGCTTTCTTT
TRBD1 TRBJ1-1 few TRBV24-1 CATRDRGNTEAFF TGTGCCACCAGAGACAGGGGAAACACTGAAGCTTTCTTT
. TRBJ1-1 . TRBV5-1 CASSLPTLPNTEAFF TGCGCCAGCAGCTTGCCTACCCTCCCGAACACTGAAGCTTTCTTT
TRBD2 TRBJ2-5 . TRBV18 CASSLRLAGGEETQYF TGTGCCAGCTCGCTCAGACTAGCGGGAGGCGAAGAGACCCAGTACTTC
. TRBJ1-4 . TRBV15 CATSGLREVREKLFF TGTGCCACCTCCGGACTAAGGGAAGTGCGCGAAAAACTGTTTTTT
TRBD2 TRBJ2-1 . TRBV2 CASASGSYNEQFF TGTGCCAGCGCTAGCGGGAGTTACAATGAGCAGTTCTTC
. TRBJ2-5 . TRBV29-1 CSVEVSGQETQYF TGCAGCGTTGAAGTTAGCGGCCAAGAGACCCAGTACTTC
. TRBJ2-7 . TRBV18 CASSPPGQPYEQYF TGTGCCAGCTCACCACCGGGACAACCCTACGAGCAGTACTTC
TRBD1 TRBJ1-1 . TRBV5-4 CASSQGQGARVEAFF TGTGCCAGCAGCCAAGGACAGGGGGCTAGGGTGGAAGCTTTCTTT
. TRBJ2-5 . TRBV10-3 CAISSGLLSGETQYF TGTGCCATCAGTTCGGGACTCTTATCCGGAGAGACCCAGTACTTC
. TRBJ2-7 . TRBV11-3 CASSLDTTYEQYF TGTGCCAGCAGCTTAGACACTACCTACGAGCAGTACTTC
TRBD2 TRBJ2-7 . TRBV5-1 CASSLGGLAGEQYF TGCGCCAGCAGCTTGGGGGGACTAGCGGGAGAGCAGTACTTC
. TRBJ1-1 . TRBV5-1 CASSPSPLAEAFF TGCGCCAGCAGCCCGTCTCCATTAGCTGAAGCTTTCTTT
. TRBJ1-1 . TRBV5-5 CASTLGGANTEAFF TGTGCCAGCACCCTAGGGGGTGCGAACACTGAAGCTTTCTTT
TRBD1 TRBJ1-2 . TRBV10-3 CAISEFRTGGGGYTF TGTGCCATCAGTGAGTTCCGGACAGGGGGAGGAGGCTACACCTTC
TRBD2 TRBJ2-5 . TRBV11-2 CASSLVRLAGGETQYF TGTGCCAGCAGCTTAGTGCGGCTAGCGGGGGGAGAGACCCAGTACTTC